The 13 T cell receptor beta chains given below trace back to one sample, sequenced in a study of blood T cell repertoires in COVID-19. Using immunoSEQ multiplex PCR, the repertoire was profiled, and TCRdb retains in-frame clones only, with some absent. Among approximately 45,000 clones, 90% were seen once, and the ten largest hold around 5%. Sequencing was carried out using peripheral blood. These receptors were collected from a man aged 70 or older with acute or convalescent COVID-19.

This chain uses TRBV25-1 with TRBJ1-4; tentative D call: TRBD1 (5 bases). The CDR3 consists of 13 residues. CDR1 is MGHDK and CDR2 is SYGVNS in the germline V gene. Trimming took off 4 bases at V and 7 bases at J, with 10 bases between the two ends. CDR3: CASSVWGGEKLFF. In DNA form, the CDR3 reads TGTGCCAGCAGTGTTTGGGGGGGTGAAAAACTGTTTTTT.

The chain employs TRBV5-1 and TRBJ1-1; the D is unclear. CDR1 is SGHRS and CDR2 is YFSETQ in the germline V gene. The CDR3 consists of 14 residues. Trimming cost V 0 bases and J 1 base, with 7 bases left between them. The CDR3 loop reads CASSLGYKNTEAFF. DNA for the CDR3: TGCGCCAGCAGCTTGGGGTACAAGAACACTGAAGCTTTCTTT.

The gene calls are TRBV5-1 and TRBJ2-1, with D possibly TRBD2 on 7 matching bases. The CDR3 sequence is 16 residues long. The V gene lost 6 bases and the J gene lost 0 bases, with 16 bases spanning the gap. Germline V lookup: CDR1 SGHRS, CDR2 YFSETQ. CDR3 sequence reads: CASTYGGLSSYNEQFF. DNA of the CDR3: TGCGCCAGCACCTACGGGGGGCTCAGCTCCTACAATGAGCAGTTCTTC.

The gene calls are TRBV20-1 and TRBJ2-4; D ambiguous. This CDR3 comprises 11 residues. V was pared by 3 bases and J by 8 bases, with 8 bases between. Looked up from germline, CDR1 is DFQATT and CDR2 is SNEGSKA (reference sequence). The CDR3 spells CSASKAHIQYF. The CDR3 DNA follows: TGCAGTGCTAGTAAAGCGCACATTCAGTACTTC.

The rearrangement uses TRBV9 and TRBJ2-7; 9 bases map to TRBD1. Germline CDR1 SGDLS, CDR2 YYNGEE. The CDR3 runs 14 residues. J lost 5 bases, V lost 4 bases, and 7 bases had no gene match. The DNA of the CDR3 is TGTGCCAGCAGCCCACCGGGACAGGGCAACGAGCAGTACTTC. This encodes CASSPPGQGNEQYF.

The V gene is TRBV19, the J gene TRBJ2-7; the D is unclear. Trimming removed 5 bases at V and 3 bases at J, with 20 bases between. The CDR3 runs 16 residues. Germline V gene lookup returns CDR1 LNHDA and CDR2 SQIVND (reference sequence). The CDR3 sequence: CASSRSGPPRSYEQYF. CDR3 bases: TGTGCCAGTAGTCGGTCTGGGCCTCCGAGAAGCTACGAGCAGTACTTC. The complete variable domain, with remaining parts taken from reference TRBV19 and TRBJ2-7, reads DGGITQSPKYLFRKEGQNVTLSCEQNLNHDAMYWYRQDPGQGLRLIYYSQIVNDFQKGDIAEGYSVSREKKESFPLTVTSAQKNPTAFYLCASSRSGPPRSYEQYFGPGTRLTVT.

This chain connects TRBV27 to TRBJ2-7; TRBD1 aligns across 9 bases. Germline V gives CDR1 MNHEY, CDR2 SMNVEV (reference sequence). This CDR3 has 14 amino acids. V trimming: 5 bases; J trimming: 6 bases; junction bases outside the gene matches: 8. The CDR3 protein is CASSPWDRVGEQYF. The CDR3 coding sequence is TGTGCCAGCAGTCCCTGGGACAGGGTGGGCGAGCAGTACTTC.

This clone was counted a single time. The CDR3 coding sequence is TGTGCCAGTAGTATCCCCCAGGGTCAGAATGAAAAACTGTTTTTT. Protein: CASSIPQGQNEKLFF. The gene calls are TRBV19 and TRBJ1-4; perhaps TRBD1 as D (5 bases). This CDR3 has 15 amino acids. The germline V and J ends were trimmed by 3 bases and 5 bases, with 13 bases remaining between them. Germline V gene lookup returns CDR1 LNHDA and CDR2 SQIVND (reference sequence).

J is TRBJ1-1 and V is TRBV19; 10 bases align to TRBD1. After removal of 6 bases from V and 1 base from J, the junction contained 11 bases not matched to a gene. Germline V lookup: CDR1 LNHDA, CDR2 SQIVND (reference sequence). The CDR3 is made up of 17 amino acids. The CDR3 DNA sequence: TGTGCCAGTAGCACCCCTCGACAGGGGGCGAGGAACACTGAAGCTTTCTTT. Translated, it gives CASSTPRQGARNTEAFF.

This clone was seen just once. The chain combines TRBV14 with TRBJ1-2; D is uncertain. CDR1 is SGHDN, CDR2 FVKESK, per germline. Trimming left V 8 bases short and J 4 bases short, with 11 bases between. This CDR3 is built from 12 residues. The CDR3 DNA reads as TGTGCCAGCGGGCAGACCCGCTATGGCTACACCTTC. Translating it yields CASGQTRYGYTF.

V and J are TRBV20-1 and TRBJ2-3; D is perhaps TRBD2 (5 bases). The CDR3 length is 11 residues. Germline loops: CDR1 DFQATT, CDR2 SNEGSKA (reference sequence). V gave up 6 bases and J gave up 2 bases, with 6 bases separating them. The DNA of the CDR3 is TGCAGTGCGGACTCCACAGATACGCAGTATTTT. This encodes CSADSTDTQYF.

The chain is built from TRBV29-1 and TRBJ2-7, with TRBD1 matching 9 bases. The V segment lost 1 base and the J segment 2 bases; nucleotides outside the gene matches: 6. The CDR3 contains 15 residues. CDR1 is SQVTM, CDR2 ANQGSEA, per germline. This CDR3 reads CSVEVGTGQPYEQYF. The CDR3, as DNA: TGCAGCGTTGAAGTGGGGACAGGGCAACCCTACGAGCAGTACTTC.

V gene TRBV7-9 combines with J gene TRBJ1-2; D call uncertain. This CDR3 is 14 amino acids long. The V gene's germline CDR1 is SEHNR and CDR2 FQNEAQ (reference sequence). Trimming took 2 bases from V and 1 from J, leaving 8 bases between them. The CDR3 reads CASSLPGSNYGYTF. DNA for the CDR3: TGTGCCAGCAGCTTACCGGGAAGTAACTATGGCTACACCTTC. The whole variable domain, remainder taken from reference TRBV7-9 and TRBJ1-2, is DTGVSQNPRHKITKRGQNVTFRCDPISEHNRLYWYRQTLGQGPEFLTYFQNEAQLEKSRLLSDRFSAERPKGSFSTLEIQRTEQGDSAMYLCASSLPGSNYGYTFGSGTRLTVV.